The rows below give T cell receptor beta chains drawn from one sample of a study of blood T cell repertoires in COVID-19. The data were produced by immunoSEQ multiplex PCR, yet TCRdb's version contains in-frame clones alone and is incomplete. The sample has 200,000 or so clones; roughly 87% are singletons. Sample: peripheral blood. All receptors come from a man between 40 and 49 years old with active or convalescent COVID-19. Both conserved end residues are part of each CDR3. The D gene is left open where the match is weak. Clone size is given for some rows only: seen once, a few or many times, or a class if the clone is expanded.

clone size: -; J gene: TRBJ1-5; V gene: TRBV5-5; D gene: -; CDR3 protein: CASSLDGGMSNQPQHF; CDR3 DNA: TGTGCCAGCAGCTTGGATGGAGGGATGAGCAATCAGCCCCAGCATTTT
clone size: once; J gene: TRBJ1-2; V gene: TRBV24-1; D gene: TRBD1; CDR3 protein: CATSDPGQGFYGYTF; CDR3 DNA: TGTGCCACCAGTGACCCGGGACAGGGGTTCTATGGCTACACCTTC
clone size: -; J gene: TRBJ2-7; V gene: TRBV5-5; D gene: TRBD1; CDR3 protein: CASSLGQGMSYEQYF; CDR3 DNA: TGTGCCAGCAGCTTGGGACAGGGGATGTCCTACGAGCAGTACTTC
clone size: -; J gene: TRBJ2-2; V gene: TRBV7-2; D gene: TRBD2; CDR3 protein: CASNSGSSGGHANTGELFF; CDR3 DNA: TGTGCCAGCAACTCAGGCAGTAGCGGGGGGCATGCGAACACCGGGGAGCTGTTTTTT
clone size: -; J gene: TRBJ1-4; V gene: TRBV3-1/TRBV3-2; D gene: -; CDR3 protein: CASSQRQAGEKLFF; CDR3 DNA: TGTGCCAGCAGCCAGCGTCAGGCCGGAGAAAAACTGTTTTTT
clone size: -; J gene: TRBJ2-1; V gene: TRBV5-1; D gene: TRBD1; CDR3 protein: CASSPRQGALNEQFF; CDR3 DNA: TGCGCCAGCAGCCCAAGACAGGGGGCCCTCAATGAGCAGTTCTTC
clone size: -; J gene: TRBJ2-2; V gene: TRBV7-9; D gene: TRBD2; CDR3 protein: CASSLSTSGSYTGELFF; CDR3 DNA: TGTGCCAGCAGCTTATCAACTAGCGGGAGTTATACCGGGGAGCTGTTTTTT
clone size: -; J gene: TRBJ2-7; V gene: TRBV28; D gene: -; CDR3 protein: CASSPPGVSEQYF; CDR3 DNA: TGTGCCAGCAGTCCCCCAGGGGTGAGCGAGCAGTACTTC
clone size: few; J gene: TRBJ1-2; V gene: TRBV11-2; D gene: TRBD1; CDR3 protein: CASSSFRDRGIGYGYTF; CDR3 DNA: TGTGCCAGCAGCTCATTCCGGGACAGGGGTATCGGCTATGGCTACACCTTC
clone size: -; J gene: TRBJ1-2; V gene: TRBV19; D gene: TRBD1; CDR3 protein: CASKGAGVYGYTF; CDR3 DNA: TGTGCCAGCAAGGGGGCAGGAGTCTATGGCTACACCTTC
clone size: -; J gene: TRBJ1-5; V gene: TRBV12-5; D gene: -; CDR3 protein: CASGLVPLGGCQPQHF; CDR3 DNA: TGTGCTAGTGGTTTGGTACCGTTAGGGGGTTGTCAGCCCCAGCATTTT
clone size: -; J gene: TRBJ1-3; V gene: TRBV2; D gene: -; CDR3 protein: CASTLQGIGNTIYF; CDR3 DNA: TGTGCCAGCACCCTACAGGGAATCGGAAACACCATATATTTT
clone size: -; J gene: TRBJ2-2; V gene: TRBV28; D gene: TRBD2; CDR3 protein: CASSLRRERGGELFF; CDR3 DNA: TGTGCCAGCAGCCTCCGGCGGGAGAGGGGCGGGGAGCTGTTTTTT
clone size: -; J gene: TRBJ2-1; V gene: TRBV4-2; D gene: TRBD2; CDR3 protein: CASSRGLAGVYNEQFF; CDR3 DNA: TGTGCCAGCAGCCGCGGACTAGCGGGAGTCTACAATGAGCAGTTCTTC
clone size: -; J gene: TRBJ1-5; V gene: TRBV6-5; D gene: -; CDR3 protein: CASSSTSDQPQHF; CDR3 DNA: TGTGCCAGCAGTTCCACGTCGGATCAGCCCCAGCATTTT
clone size: -; J gene: TRBJ1-2; V gene: TRBV3-1/TRBV3-2; D gene: TRBD1; CDR3 protein: CASSPNAAGGLANYGYTF; CDR3 DNA: TGTGCCAGCAGCCCAAACGCGGCAGGGGGGCTAGCTAACTATGGCTACACCTTC
clone size: once; J gene: TRBJ2-7; V gene: TRBV6-5; D gene: -; CDR3 protein: CASSPAFGYEQYF; CDR3 DNA: TGTGCCAGCAGCCCCGCTTTCGGCTACGAGCAGTACTTC
clone size: many; J gene: TRBJ2-7; V gene: TRBV29-1; D gene: -; CDR3 protein: CSALRNQQGEQYF; CDR3 DNA: TGCAGCGCCCTCAGGAATCAACAGGGCGAGCAGTACTTC
clone size: -; J gene: TRBJ2-7; V gene: TRBV10-2; D gene: TRBD2; CDR3 protein: CASSLAGGRRDEQYF; CDR3 DNA: TGCGCCAGCAGTTTAGCGGGAGGCCGTCGAGACGAGCAGTACTTC
clone size: -; J gene: TRBJ1-5; V gene: TRBV27; D gene: TRBD1; CDR3 protein: CASRGTTGVQPQHF; CDR3 DNA: TGTGCCAGCAGGGGTACCACAGGGGTTCAGCCCCAGCATTTT
clone size: -; J gene: TRBJ2-7; V gene: TRBV4-1; D gene: TRBD2; CDR3 protein: CASSQVISGSGYEQYF; CDR3 DNA: TGCGCCAGCAGCCAAGTCATTAGCGGGAGCGGCTACGAGCAGTACTTC
clone size: -; J gene: TRBJ2-3; V gene: TRBV19; D gene: TRBD2; CDR3 protein: CASSILGGAPSGTMSDTQYF; CDR3 DNA: TGTGCCAGTAGTATCCTGGGGGGGGCCCCTAGCGGGACCATGTCAGATACGCAGTATTTT
clone size: -; J gene: TRBJ2-1; V gene: TRBV30; D gene: -; CDR3 protein: CAWSGGIGNEQFF; CDR3 DNA: TGTGCCTGGAGCGGAGGGATTGGCAATGAGCAGTTCTTC
clone size: few; J gene: TRBJ2-3; V gene: TRBV28; D gene: TRBD1; CDR3 protein: CASSLLQGTDTQYF; CDR3 DNA: TGTGCCAGCAGTTTACTACAGGGGACAGATACGCAGTATTTT
clone size: -; J gene: TRBJ2-7; V gene: TRBV28; D gene: -; CDR3 protein: CASSPLPFGATYEQYF; CDR3 DNA: TGTGCCAGCAGTCCCCTCCCCTTTGGAGCGACCTACGAGCAGTACTTC
clone size: -; J gene: TRBJ1-5; V gene: TRBV2; D gene: -; CDR3 protein: CASSEAQGGYLPQHF; CDR3 DNA: TGTGCCAGCAGTGAAGCGCAGGGAGGTTATTTGCCCCAGCATTTT
clone size: -; J gene: TRBJ2-5; V gene: TRBV6-5; D gene: TRBD2; CDR3 protein: CASSFSSGRIQETQYF; CDR3 DNA: TGTGCCAGCAGTTTCTCTAGCGGGAGAATCCAAGAGACCCAGTACTTC
clone size: -; J gene: TRBJ1-2; V gene: TRBV3-1/TRBV3-2; D gene: -; CDR3 protein: CASSQWQGLYGYTF; CDR3 DNA: TGTGCCAGCAGCCAATGGCAGGGCCTATATGGCTACACCTTC
clone size: -; J gene: TRBJ2-5; V gene: TRBV6-6; D gene: -; CDR3 protein: CASGSGLPFETQYF; CDR3 DNA: TGTGCCAGCGGGTCGGGACTCCCCTTTGAGACCCAGTACTTC
clone size: -; J gene: TRBJ1-2; V gene: TRBV9; D gene: -; CDR3 protein: CASSTRVNYGYTF; CDR3 DNA: TGTGCCAGCAGCACCCGCGTCAACTATGGCTACACCTTC
clone size: -; J gene: TRBJ1-1; V gene: TRBV28; D gene: -; CDR3 protein: CASSLAQMNTEAFF; CDR3 DNA: TGTGCCAGCAGTTTAGCTCAGATGAACACTGAAGCTTTCTTT
clone size: -; J gene: TRBJ1-2; V gene: TRBV2; D gene: TRBD1; CDR3 protein: CATTDRGIGGYTF; CDR3 DNA: TGTGCCACTACGGACAGGGGAATAGGAGGCTACACCTTC
clone size: -; J gene: TRBJ2-1; V gene: TRBV2; D gene: -; CDR3 protein: CASDGGEQFF; CDR3 DNA: TGTGCCAGCGACGGGGGTGAGCAGTTCTTC
clone size: -; J gene: TRBJ1-1; V gene: TRBV19; D gene: -; CDR3 protein: CASSMAGRMNTEAFF; CDR3 DNA: TGTGCCAGTAGTATGGCGGGAAGGATGAACACTGAAGCTTTCTTT
clone size: once; J gene: TRBJ1-5; V gene: TRBV19; D gene: -; CDR3 protein: CASSTGTLNQPQHF; CDR3 DNA: TGTGCCAGTAGTACCGGGACACTTAATCAGCCCCAGCATTTT
clone size: -; J gene: TRBJ2-3; V gene: TRBV27; D gene: -; CDR3 protein: CASSLSPFGRVGTDTQYF; CDR3 DNA: TGTGCCAGCAGTTTATCGCCTTTTGGGCGGGTCGGGACAGATACGCAGTATTTT
clone size: -; J gene: TRBJ1-3; V gene: TRBV19; D gene: -; CDR3 protein: CASSIGGAGNTIYF; CDR3 DNA: TGTGCCAGTAGTATCGGAGGAGCTGGAAACACCATATATTTT
clone size: -; J gene: TRBJ1-6; V gene: TRBV4-1; D gene: -; CDR3 protein: CASSPGGGKSPLHF; CDR3 DNA: TGCGCCAGCAGCCCGGGCGGGGGAAAGTCACCCCTCCACTTT
clone size: -; J gene: TRBJ2-7; V gene: TRBV7-6; D gene: -; CDR3 protein: CASSLGYGRVGSYEQYF; CDR3 DNA: TGTGCCAGCAGCTTAGGTTATGGCAGGGTGGGATCCTACGAGCAGTACTTC
clone size: -; J gene: TRBJ2-7; V gene: TRBV10-1; D gene: TRBD1; CDR3 protein: CASSDTGTGGGEQYF; CDR3 DNA: TGCGCCAGCAGTGATACCGGGACAGGGGGCGGCGAGCAGTACTTC